A single sample is the source of the 17 T cell receptor beta chains below, sequenced in a study of response to subunit inactivated influenza vaccine. TCRdb fed the RT-PCR reads into MiXCR, producing one record per CDR3 protein. The data contain 500,000 to 750,000 distinct CDR3 sequences, around 13% of them singletons. Sequenced here: PBMCs from blood, sampled roughly 12 days after vaccination. These receptors came from a man between 50 and 59 years old who received an inactivated influenza vaccine.

There are a few counts of this clonotype. The V and J genes are TRBV20-1 and TRBJ1-5, with 7 bases aligning to TRBD1. V lost 6 bases to trimming and J lost 5 bases; unmatched junction nucleotides: 7. The germline gives CDR1 DFQATT, CDR2 SNEGSKA (reference sequence). CDR3 length: 13 amino acids. The CDR3 reads CSAHRGDHQPQHF. DNA of the CDR3: TGCAGTGCGCACAGGGGTGATCATCAGCCCCAGCATTTT.

This clonotype was counted between two and nine times. The gene calls are TRBV7-6 and TRBJ2-2; D not certain. This CDR3 has 14 residues. V lost 5 bases and J lost 2, with 9 bases in between. Germline V gene data show CDR1 as SGHVS and CDR2 as FNYEAQ. CDR3: CASSPRINTGELFF. The CDR3 DNA is TGTGCCAGCAGCCCCCGGATAAACACCGGGGAGCTGTTTTTT.

In this sample, this clonotype turned up a few times. The chain links TRBV29-1 to TRBJ2-6, with TRBD1 identical over 7 bases. V was pared by 4 bases and J by 0 bases, with 3 bases of the junction left unmatched. The CDR3 length is 15 residues. Germline assignment: CDR1 SQVTM and CDR2 ANQGSEA. CDR3 amino acids: CSVVDRTSGANVLTF. The CDR3 DNA sequence: TGCAGCGTTGTGGACAGGACCTCTGGGGCCAACGTCCTGACTTTC.

This clonotype was counted a few times. The gene calls are TRBV20-1 and TRBJ2-2; D is undetermined. The CDR3 has 11 residues. Per the germline V gene, CDR1 is DFQATT and CDR2 is SNEGSKA (reference sequence). Deletions cut 3 bases from V and 14 bases from J, with 13 bases between. The CDR3 region has the DNA TGCAGTGCTAGTTTGCCAGGTCGCCTGTTTTTT. Translation gives CSASLPGRLFF.

This clonotype was counted between two and nine times. The gene calls are TRBV25-1 and TRBJ1-5, with a possible D match to TRBD1 (5 bases). This CDR3 has 15 residues. V was pared by 2 bases and J by 6 bases, with 14 bases between. Germline lookup yields CDR1 MGHDK and CDR2 SYGVNS. The CDR3 region is CASSEGGVGSQPQHF. The CDR3 DNA sequence: TGTGCCAGCAGTGAAGGGGGGGTAGGGAGTCAGCCCCAGCATTTT.

The chain joins TRBV28 to TRBJ1-2; D is undetermined. The CDR3 consists of 10 residues. V shed 5 bases and J shed 7 bases, with 5 bases lying between them. Germline assignment: CDR1 MDHEN and CDR2 SYDVKM. CDR3 nucleotides: TGTGCCAGCAGTGCCAGTGGCTACACCTTC. It is translated as CASSASGYTF.

This clonotype was counted between two and nine times. The chain combines TRBV18 with TRBJ1-4, with TRBD1 identical over 7 bases. CDR1 and CDR2 from the germline V gene are KGHSH and LQKENI. The junction had 17 bases not matched to a gene; V was cut back by 6 bases and J by 7 bases. The CDR3 covers 17 residues. The CDR3 is CASSPTPQGVLGEKLFF. The DNA of the CDR3 is TGTGCCAGCTCCCCCACACCCCAGGGGGTTCTTGGTGAAAAACTGTTTTTT.

The chain combines TRBV30 with TRBJ1-5, with TRBD1 identical over 8 bases. The length of the CDR3 is 11 residues. After removal of 5 bases from V and 9 bases from J, the junction contained 3 bases not matched to a gene. Germline lookup yields CDR1 GTSNPN and CDR2 SVGIG (reference sequence). The CDR3 protein is CAWGDRGPQHF. In nucleotides, the CDR3 is TGTGCCTGGGGTGACAGGGGGCCCCAGCATTTT.

The J gene is TRBJ2-4, the V gene TRBV19; 8 nucleotides align to TRBD2. The V gene end was trimmed by 6 bases and the J gene end by 0 bases; junction bases not matched to a gene: 19. The CDR3 extends over 20 amino acids. CDR1 LNHDA and CDR2 SQIVND come from the germline V gene (reference sequence). The CDR3 loop reads CASSLTLSGTVLLAKNIQYF. The CDR3 coding sequence is TGTGCCAGTAGCCTCACCCTTAGCGGGACTGTTCTACTAGCCAAAAACATTCAGTACTTC.

The chain is built from TRBV3-1 and TRBJ2-4; D gene unclear. Trimming cost V 11 bases and J 0 bases, with 20 bases left between them. The germline V gene encodes CDR1 LGHDT and CDR2 YNNKEL (reference sequence). The CDR3 is 16 amino acids. CDR3 in amino acids: CAANKDGILAKNIQYF. CDR3 DNA: TGTGCCGCAAATAAGGACGGAATACTAGCCAAAAACATTCAGTACTTC.

The rearrangement links TRBV12-3 or TRBV12-4 to TRBJ1-2; no clear D. V lost 6 bases and J 8 bases, leaving 13 bases between the germline ends. CDR3 size: 12 residues. This chain's CDR3 is CASRLWGRGYTF. CDR3 DNA: TGTGCCAGCAGGCTGTGGGGTCGGGGCTACACCTTC.

This clonotype turned up a few times. This chain joins TRBV6-2 or TRBV6-3 and TRBJ2-7, with 8 bases fitting TRBD2. Germline V CDR1 and CDR2: MNHEY, SVGEGT. The CDR3 runs 13 residues. V lost 2 bases to trimming and J lost 10 bases; unmatched junction nucleotides: 7. The CDR3 DNA reads as TGTGCCAGCAGTTACACCGTCGGACTAGCTCAGTACTTC. It translates to CASSYTVGLAQYF.

This clonotype was recorded at least ten times. V gene TRBV10-3 combines with J gene TRBJ2-7, with D perhaps TRBD1 (6 bases). The V and J ends lost 4 bases and 0 bases respectively, with 7 bases between them. The CDR3 is 13 residues long. Germline CDR1 ENHRY, CDR2 SYGVKD. CDR3: CAISGDNSYEQYF. CDR3 nucleotides: TGTGCCATCAGTGGGGACAACTCCTACGAGCAGTACTTC.

This clonotype has ten or more counts. This chain uses TRBV3-1 with TRBJ2-3; TRBD2 might be the D (6 bases). CDR1 is LGHDT and CDR2 is YNNKEL in the germline V gene (reference sequence). V dropped 4 bases and J dropped 1 base, with 18 bases sitting between them. CDR3 size: 17 residues. DNA for the CDR3: TGTGCCAGCAGCCGATCAAGACTAGGTCGAGGCACAGATACGCAGTATTTT. This translates into CASSRSRLGRGTDTQYF.

This clonotype occurred a few times. This chain uses TRBV7-2 with TRBJ2-4; D not certain. This CDR3 has 14 residues. Germline CDR1 and CDR2: SGHTA and FQGNSA. With 0 bases removed from V and 2 bases from J, the gap between germline ends came to 5 bases. DNA for the CDR3: TGTGCCAGCAGCTTAGCAGGGTCCAAAAACATTCAGTACTTC. Its translation is CASSLAGSKNIQYF. Full variable domain (remainder filled in from reference TRBV7-2 and TRBJ2-4): GAGVSQSPSNKVTEKGKDVELRCDPISGHTALYWYRQSLGQGLEFLIYFQGNSAPDKSGLPSDRFSAERTGGSVSTLTIQRTQQEDSAVYLCASSLAGSKNIQYFGAGTRLSVL.

The table lists this clonotype with a few counts. The gene calls are TRBV12-3 or TRBV12-4 and TRBJ1-1, with 8 bases aligning to TRBD1. V lost 5 bases to trimming and J lost 1 base; unmatched junction nucleotides: 12. The CDR3 totals 17 residues. DNA for the CDR3: TGTGCCAGCAGTACGCCGACAGGGGAGGACGGGAACACTGAAGCTTTCTTT. It specifies CASSTPTGEDGNTEAFF.

The rearrangement links TRBV30 to TRBJ2-5, with a tentative D call TRBD2 (6 bases). The germline V gene encodes CDR1 GTSNPN and CDR2 SVGIG (reference sequence). V shed 5 bases and J shed 5 bases, with 9 bases lying between them. The CDR3 has 11 amino acids. This chain's CDR3 is CAWGGIETQYF. The CDR3 DNA sequence: TGTGCCTGGGGAGGGATTGAGACCCAGTACTTC.